This TCR beta chain was obtained from a study of radiotherapy plus CTLA-4 blockade in lung cancer. Sequenced by immunoSEQ multiplex PCR; TCRdb stores in-frame clones only, minus some. The data hold over 85,000 clones, with 80% to 85% observed a single time. Germline CDR1 and CDR2: MDHEN and SYDVKM. CDR3 length: 15 residues. The V gene lost 3 bases and the J gene lost 5 bases, with 14 bases spanning the gap. The rearrangement joins TRBV28 to TRBJ2-1; D not resolved. The starting material was peripheral blood, obtained from a patient treated with radiotherapy plus ipilimumab. This clonotype was obtained from a human donor with non-small cell lung cancer that progressed on radiotherapy plus ipilimumab. The CDR3 region has the DNA TGTGCCAGCAGTTTTGGTGGTAGTATCAACAATGAGCAGTTCTTC. Protein: CASSFGGSINNEQFF.